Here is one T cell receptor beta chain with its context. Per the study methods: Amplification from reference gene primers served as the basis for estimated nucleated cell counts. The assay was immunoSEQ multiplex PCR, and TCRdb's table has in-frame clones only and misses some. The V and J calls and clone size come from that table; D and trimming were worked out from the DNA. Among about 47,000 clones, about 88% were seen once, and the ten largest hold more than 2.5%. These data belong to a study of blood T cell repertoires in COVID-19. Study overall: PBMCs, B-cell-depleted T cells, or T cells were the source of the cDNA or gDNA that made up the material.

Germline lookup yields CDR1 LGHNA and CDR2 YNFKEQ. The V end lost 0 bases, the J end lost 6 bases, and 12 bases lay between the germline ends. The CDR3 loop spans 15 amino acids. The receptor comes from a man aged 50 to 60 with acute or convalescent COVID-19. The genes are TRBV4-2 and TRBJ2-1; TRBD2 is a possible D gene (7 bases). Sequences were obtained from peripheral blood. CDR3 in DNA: TGTGCCAGCAGCCAAGAGGGGGGGGGCGGCAATGAGCAGTTCTTC. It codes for CASSQEGGGGNEQFF.